This T cell receptor (beta chain) was sequenced for a study of blood T cell repertoires in COVID-19. The germline V gene has CDR1 SGHNT and CDR2 YENEEA. Trimming took 5 bases from V and 5 from J; bases not matched to a gene: 5. This CDR3 is built from 15 residues. Study processing details: How many nucleated cells were present was estimated from reference gene primer amplification. TCRdb's table, derived via immunoSEQ multiplex PCR, lists solely in-frame clones and lacks some. V and J calls and clone size are copied from that table; D and trimming were computed from the DNA. The table records nearly 110,000 clones, less than 80% of them present only once.

The rearrangement joins TRBV11-3 to TRBJ2-4; 11 bases fit TRBD2. The TCR was taken from a man older than 75 with COVID-19, enrolled during active disease. The sample was peripheral blood. The CDR3 DNA follows: TGTGCCAGCAGCCCCCGACTAGCGGGGCAAAACATTCAGTACTTC. Translation: CASSPRLAGQNIQYF.